This entry is about one TCR beta chain. These data come from a study of blood T cell repertoires in COVID-19. Overall study: The analysed material was cDNA or gDNA that came from T cells, B-cell-depleted T cells, or PBMCs.

The CDR3 extends over 13 amino acids. V was cut by 3 bases and J by 6 bases, with 11 bases left in between. The germline V gene has CDR1 DFQATT and CDR2 SNEGSKA (reference sequence). Some clones are missing from TCRdb's copy, which holds only in-frame ones; the method was immunoSEQ multiplex PCR. Of approximately 210,000 clones detected, 88% appear once; the ten largest clones hold 3.5% to 4.5%. The rearrangement joins TRBV20-1 to TRBJ2-2, with D perhaps matching TRBD2 (5 bases). The sequence was obtained from a human donor in a cohort sampled during active COVID-19. Sequencing was done on a sample of peripheral blood. The CDR3 loop is CSASRDLAGELFF. The CDR3 DNA reads TGCAGTGCTAGTCGGGATTTGGCCGGGGAGCTGTTTTTT.